The next 22 T cell receptor beta chains were all read from a single sample in a study of human T cells and chemical hapten exposure. Using its own MiXCR run on the RACE reads, TCRdb lists one record per CDR3 protein. The table has roughly 90,000 distinct CDR3 sequences, roughly a tenth seen once; the top ten hold around 1%. Time point described: patch test 3, about 24 weeks after DPC sensitization. Treatment denoted: therapeutic diphenylcyclopropenone sensitization with weekly scalp DPC. The source material was whole blood, sampled in connection with sensitization to the hapten diphenylcyclopropenone (DPC). The receptors stem from a woman in her 30s with alopecia areata. Some clones in this sample may be carry-over from other donors' samples.

This clonotype was detected a few times. V is TRBV6-1 and J is TRBJ1-5; weak D call: TRBD1 (5 bases). Deletions cut 0 bases from V and 6 bases from J, with 12 bases between. Per germline, CDR1 MNHNS and CDR2 SASEGT. The CDR3 is 15 residues long. The CDR3: CASSEAGGATQPQHF. The DNA of the CDR3 is TGTGCCAGCAGTGAAGCGGGCGGGGCAACTCAGCCCCAGCATTTT.

The chain carries TRBV9 and TRBJ1-1; 8 nucleotides align to TRBD1. Trimming cost V 4 bases and J 1 base; bases outside gene matches: 6. This CDR3 is built from 15 residues. Germline V gene sequence: CDR1 SGDLS, CDR2 YYNGEE. The CDR3 sequence is CASSLGTGKNTEAFF. The CDR3 bases are TGTGCCAGCAGCTTGGGGACAGGAAAGAACACTGAAGCTTTCTTT.

This clonotype was seen many times. This chain connects TRBV29-1 to TRBJ2-4; possible D gene TRBD1, 5 bases. This CDR3 contains 11 residues. Germline CDR1 SQVTM, CDR2 ANQGSEA. Trimming took 5 bases from V and 8 from J, leaving 10 bases between them. As DNA, the CDR3 is TGCAGCGTTAGGGGCGCTGACATTCAGTACTTC. This codes for CSVRGADIQYF. Drawing the rest from reference TRBV29-1 and TRBJ2-4, the complete variable domain is SAVISQKPSRDICQRGTSLTIQCQVDSQVTMMFWYRQQPGQSLTLIATANQGSEATYESGFVIDKFPISRPNLTFSTLTVSNMSPEDSSIYLCSVRGADIQYFGAGTRLSVL.

The sample holds many counts of this clonotype. The genes are TRBV15 and TRBJ1-5; 7 bases match TRBD1. The CDR3 is 13 residues long. Looked up from germline, CDR1 is LNHNV and CDR2 is YYDKDF (reference sequence). V lost 5 bases to trimming and J lost 5 bases; unmatched junction nucleotides: 3. CDR3 protein: CATSPTGDQPQHF. For the CDR3, the DNA is TGTGCCACCAGCCCCACAGGGGATCAGCCCCAGCATTTT.

The chain employs TRBV2 and TRBJ1-2; D unresolved. Trimming stripped 6 bases from V and 4 bases from J, with 18 bases between. Germline values: CDR1 SNHLY, CDR2 FYNNEI. The CDR3 is made up of 15 amino acids. In nucleotides, the CDR3 is TGTGCCAGCAGCGCCGGTCCAAGAACCTTCTATGGCTACACCTTC. This sequence encodes CASSAGPRTFYGYTF.

This clonotype came up many times. The chain is built from TRBV29-1 and TRBJ2-1; D is possibly TRBD1 (5 bases). CDR3 size: 13 residues. V was cut by 4 bases and J by 8 bases, with 15 bases left in between. From germline, CDR1 is SQVTM and CDR2 ANQGSEA. The CDR3 DNA is TGCAGCGTTGGCAGGGATAGTAAATATGAGCAGTTCTTC. Translated, it gives CSVGRDSKYEQFF.

This clonotype has at least ten counts. The chain joins TRBV18 to TRBJ1-2; TRBD1 matches at 10 bases. The CDR3 spans 17 residues. Germline lookup yields CDR1 KGHSH and CDR2 LQKENI. Germline trimming cut 2 bases from V and 4 bases from J; bases unmatched to any gene: 10. CDR3 sequence reads: CASSPGTGASSAYGYTF. The DNA for the CDR3 is TGTGCCAGCTCACCAGGGACAGGGGCCTCATCCGCCTATGGCTACACCTTC.

In its sample, this clonotype was seen a few times. The chain couples TRBV29-1 to TRBJ2-6; D not resolved. V was shortened by 5 bases and J by 0 bases, with 5 bases between the two germline ends. Germline lookup yields CDR1 SQVTM and CDR2 ANQGSEA. The CDR3 spans 13 residues. The CDR3 sequence: CSVPSSGANVLTF. DNA of the CDR3: TGCAGCGTTCCGAGCTCTGGGGCCAACGTCCTGACTTTC.

This clonotype was seen at least ten times. The rearrangement uses TRBV7-9 and TRBJ1-6; the D gene is possibly TRBD1 (6 bases). The CDR3 consists of 16 residues. Per germline, CDR1 SEHNR and CDR2 FQNEAQ (reference sequence). V lost 5 bases, J lost 7 bases, and 18 bases lay in between. Here the CDR3 DNA reads TGTGCCAGCAGCCGAGGCGGGACATCGGGGAATTCACCCCTCCACTTT. Translating gives CASSRGGTSGNSPLHF.

In regard to this clonotype: One base away lies a much larger clone, so this may be a sequencing read error. The V gene is TRBV28, the J gene TRBJ1-3; TRBD1 might be the D (6 bases). The CDR3 consists of 14 residues. Per the germline V gene, CDR1 is MDHEN and CDR2 is SYDVKM. In DNA, the CDR3 is TGTGCCAGCCGAGGGGGAGGCTCTGGAGACACCATATATTTT. Protein sequence: CASRGGGSGDTIYF.

The table lists this clonotype with a few counts. This chain connects TRBV5-1 to TRBJ1-2; no clear D. The CDR3 sequence is 14 residues long. Between the trimmed V and J ends, which lost 4 bases and 2 bases, there was a span of 12 bases. Germline V gives CDR1 SGHRS, CDR2 YFSETQ. The CDR3: CASSPPDGNYGYTF. The DNA of the CDR3 is TGCGCCAGCAGCCCCCCGGACGGCAACTATGGCTACACCTTC.

This clonotype was recorded at least ten times. The chain joins TRBV7-9 to TRBJ1-2; D possibly corresponds to TRBD1 (5 bases). CDR3 length equals 11 residues. Germline V lookup: CDR1 SEHNR, CDR2 FQNEAQ (reference sequence). V lost 5 bases, J lost 8 bases, and 9 bases lay in between. The CDR3 DNA is TGTGCCAGCAGCCGGGGCAGCGGCTACACCTTC. This encodes CASSRGSGYTF.

This clonotype was counted many times. This chain uses TRBV29-1 with TRBJ1-2, with TRBD1 matching 8 bases. CDR3 length equals 12 residues. V shed 7 bases and J 5 bases; nucleotides not matched to a gene: 6. Germline V lookup: CDR1 SQVTM, CDR2 ANQGSEA. The CDR3 region is CSAQRQGYGYTF. In DNA, the CDR3 is TGCAGCGCCCAACGACAGGGGTATGGCTACACCTTC.

There are many counts of this clonotype. Here the CDR3 reads CASSLCSGGARYEQYV. CDR3 in DNA: TGTGCCAGCAGCTTGTGTAGCGGGGGGGCCAGGTACGAGCAGTACGTC. This rearrangement joins TRBV5-4 to TRBJ2-7; 11 nucleotides agree with TRBD2. The CDR3 is made up of 16 amino acids. Germline trimming cut 1 base from V and 4 bases from J; bases unmatched to any gene: 7. The germline gives CDR1 SGHNT, CDR2 YYREEE (reference sequence).

This clonotype came up a few times. This chain joins TRBV6-2 or TRBV6-3 and TRBJ1-3; D gene ambiguous. The CDR3 has 14 residues. CDR1 and CDR2 from the germline V gene are MNHEY and SVGEGT. V lost 7 bases and J lost 2, with 12 bases in between. The CDR3 reads CASNYPPAGNTIYF. The CDR3 bases are TGTGCCAGCAACTACCCGCCGGCTGGAAACACCATATATTTT.

V usage is TRBV11-1 and J usage is TRBJ2-3; 12 nucleotides line up with TRBD2. Germline assignment: CDR1 SGHAT and CDR2 FQDESV (reference sequence). The V gene end was trimmed by 5 bases and the J gene end by 6 bases; junction bases not matched to a gene: 9. The CDR3 runs 16 residues. CDR3 in amino acids: CASSPTSGSDVDTQYF. DNA for the CDR3: TGTGCCAGCAGCCCGACTAGCGGGAGTGATGTGGATACGCAGTATTTT.

The V and J genes are TRBV11-2 and TRBJ2-3; D ambiguous. The CDR3 sequence is 17 residues long. With 1 base removed from V and 0 bases from J, the gap between germline ends came to 14 bases. CDR1 is SGHAT, CDR2 FQNNGV, per germline. CDR3 region: CASSLVASRRSTDTQYF. In DNA, the CDR3 is TGTGCCAGCAGCTTAGTGGCTTCCAGGAGAAGCACAGATACGCAGTATTTT.

With regard to this clonotype: At one of its ends the junction is not consistent with the germline gene, which may arise from a read error. The chain employs TRBV7-6 and TRBJ1-3; 7 bases match TRBD1. Germline assignment: CDR1 SGHVS and CDR2 FNYEAQ. CDR3 size: 20 residues. The CDR3 region has the DNA TGTGCCAGCAGCTTAGATCCGGTCGGACAGGCAAAACTCTCTGGAAACACCATAAATTTT. It codes for CASSLDPVGQAKLSGNTINF. Full variable domain (outside the CDR3, taken from reference TRBV7-6 and TRBJ1-3): GAGVSQSPRYKVTKRGQDVALRCDPISGHVSLYWYRQALGQGPEFLTYFNYEAQQDKSGLPNDRFSAERPEGSISTLTIQRTEQRDSAMYRCASSLDPVGQAKLSGNTINFGEGSWLTVV.

Many counts were recorded for this clonotype. The chain recombines TRBV28 with TRBJ2-6; D is possibly TRBD2 (7 bases). The CDR3 length is 18 residues. V was shortened by 2 bases and J by 0 bases, with 14 bases between the two germline ends. Per germline, CDR1 MDHEN and CDR2 SYDVKM. The CDR3 spells CASSLRQGRDSGANVLTF. DNA for the CDR3: TGTGCCAGCAGTTTACGCCAGGGGAGGGACTCTGGGGCCAACGTCCTGACTTTC.

This sequence joins TRBV18 and TRBJ1-1; D remains unclear. The V and J ends lost 0 bases and 2 bases respectively, with 10 bases between them. Germline V gene lookup returns CDR1 KGHSH and CDR2 LQKENI. The length of the CDR3 is 15 residues. CDR3 residues: CASSPPAGYNTEAFF. As DNA, the CDR3 is TGTGCCAGCTCACCACCGGCGGGGTATAACACTGAAGCTTTCTTT.

The chain has TRBV19 and TRBJ2-1; 12 nucleotides agree with TRBD2. Per the germline V gene, CDR1 is LNHDA and CDR2 is SQIVND (reference sequence). This CDR3 region has 14 residues. V shed 7 bases and J 8 bases; nucleotides not matched to a gene: 6. CDR3 bases: TGTGCCAGTAATGGCCTAGCGGGAGGGTATGAGCAGTTCTTC. It encodes CASNGLAGGYEQFF.

A few counts support this clonotype. V is TRBV2 and J is TRBJ2-1; 11 nucleotides line up with TRBD1. CDR1 is SNHLY and CDR2 is FYNNEI in the germline V gene. V shed 6 bases, J shed 2 bases, and the junction held 3 bases outside the gene matches. The CDR3 sequence is 15 residues long. CDR3 nucleotide sequence: TGTGCCAGCAGACCGGACAGGGGGCCCTACAATGAGCAGTTCTTC. It yields the protein CASRPDRGPYNEQFF.